This T cell receptor beta chain was captured in a study of neoadjuvant anti-PD-1 for oral cavity cancer. Sequenced by immunoSEQ multiplex PCR; TCRdb stores in-frame clones only, minus some. The sample gives 15,000 to 20,000 clones, roughly 69% of which show up once; approximately 2.4% is in the top ten. The CDR3 totals 11 residues. Germline-derived CDR1 and CDR2 are GTSNPN and SVGIG (reference sequence). Trimming removed 2 bases at V and 5 bases at J, with 5 bases between. This chain uses TRBV30 with TRBJ2-3; D is unresolved. The sample in question was PBMCs, obtained before nivolumab (anti-PD-1) treatment. The receptor's source is a person aged 35-79 years with oral cavity squamous cell carcinoma. The CDR3: CAWSIRDTQYF. The DNA of the CDR3 is TGTGCCTGGAGTATCAGAGATACGCAGTATTTT.